Here is one TCR beta chain with its context. Additional DNA sequences in this sample encode the identical CDR3. Germline V gives CDR1 SGHRS, CDR2 YFSETQ. Between the trimmed V and J ends, which lost 0 bases and 5 bases, there was a span of 8 bases. There are 13 residues in the CDR3. This sample stems from a study of shared clonotypes between healthy human individuals. TCRdb keeps only in-frame clones here, not all; method: immunoSEQ multiplex PCR. The profile shows around 1.4 million clones, 98% of them singletons. The rearrangement links TRBV5-1 to TRBJ2-5; no clear D gene. The receptor was isolated from a man aged 30-40 years in good health. The source material was naive CD4+ T cells sorted from blood. Subset noted: CD45RA+ positively selected. The CDR3 sequence: CASSLGGPETQYF. The CDR3 nucleotides read TGCGCCAGCAGCTTGGGCGGCCCTGAGACCCAGTACTTC.